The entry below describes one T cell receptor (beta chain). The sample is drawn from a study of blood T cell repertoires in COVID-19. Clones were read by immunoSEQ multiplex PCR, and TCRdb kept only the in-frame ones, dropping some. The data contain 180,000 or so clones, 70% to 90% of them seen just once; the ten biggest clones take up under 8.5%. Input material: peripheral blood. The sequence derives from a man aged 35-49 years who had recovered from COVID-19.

CDR3 region: CASSYRDTQETQYF. Here the CDR3 DNA reads TGTGCCAGCAGTTACAGGGATACCCAAGAGACCCAGTACTTC. This rearrangement joins TRBV28 to TRBJ2-5; weak D call: TRBD1 (6 bases). CDR1 is MDHEN and CDR2 is SYDVKM in the germline V gene. The CDR3 consists of 14 residues. V lost 4 bases and J lost 1, with 10 bases in between.